A selection of T cell receptor beta chains follows, all from one sample in a study of OX40 agonist ivuxolimab in advanced cancers. The repertoire was sequenced with immunoSEQ multiplex PCR; TCRdb's copy has only in-frame clones and lacks some. The sample lists 5,000 to 6,500 clones, 68% occurring once. This material consisted of CD4+ or CD8+ T cells sorted from blood, taken in a trial of the OX40 agonist ivuxolimab. These receptors originate from an adult with an advanced solid tumor such as melanoma, head and neck, liver or kidney cancer. CDR3s include the opening cysteine and the closing phenylalanine or tryptophan. D genes are given only for firm matches. Expanded clones are given a class, and other clones once, few, many or no size at all.

D gene	V gene	J gene	clone size	CDR3 protein	CDR3 DNA
.	TRBV28	TRBJ2-7	.	CASTDYRVDYEQYF	TGTGCCAGCACCGACTACCGGGTTGACTACGAGCAGTACTTC
.	TRBV5-1	TRBJ2-7	few	CASSRTDSYEQYF	TGCGCCAGCAGCCGGACAGACTCCTACGAGCAGTACTTC
TRBD2	TRBV19	TRBJ2-7	.	CASSVLAGGYEQYF	TGTGCCAGTAGTGTGCTAGCGGGAGGCTACGAGCAGTACTTC
.	TRBV18	TRBJ2-1	.	CASSPNWDTYNEQFF	TGTGCCAGCTCACCCAATTGGGACACCTACAATGAGCAGTTCTTC
.	TRBV6-5	TRBJ1-3	few	CASSYSTVGNTIYF	TGTGCCAGCAGTTACTCGACGGTCGGAAACACCATATATTTT
.	TRBV5-1	TRBJ1-2	.	CASSSWQGLDGYTF	TGCGCCAGCAGTTCGTGGCAGGGGCTAGATGGCTACACCTTC
.	TRBV12-5	TRBJ2-6	once	CASGSSDGQSRANVLTF	TGTGCTAGTGGTAGCAGTGATGGACAAAGTCGGGCCAACGTCCTGACTTTC
TRBD2	TRBV19	TRBJ2-1	.	CASSWRAGVLEQFF	TGTGCCAGTAGTTGGCGAGCGGGAGTGCTTGAGCAGTTCTTC
.	TRBV28	TRBJ1-6	medium-sized	CASSRRGGSPLHF	TGTGCCAGCAGCCGCAGGGGTGGTTCACCCCTCCACTTT
.	TRBV27	TRBJ2-4	.	CASSPGGGLAKNIQYF	TGTGCCAGCAGTCCCGGGGGCGGACTAGCCAAAAACATTCAGTACTTC
.	TRBV30	TRBJ2-1	.	CAWSYLAGYNEQFF	TGTGCCTGGAGCTACCTAGCTGGCTACAATGAGCAGTTCTTC
.	TRBV13	TRBJ2-7	.	CASSPASPQYF	TGTGCCAGCAGCCCCGCTAGTCCCCAGTACTTC
.	TRBV7-9	TRBJ2-7	.	CASAGRSYEQYF	TGTGCCAGCGCCGGCCGATCCTACGAGCAGTACTTC
.	TRBV9	TRBJ2-2	.	CASSVDFTGELFF	TGTGCCAGCAGCGTAGACTTCACCGGGGAGCTGTTTTTT
TRBD1	TRBV27	TRBJ2-7	medium-sized	CASSGQGSKYEQYF	TGTGCCAGCAGCGGACAGGGTTCCAAGTACGAGCAGTACTTC
.	TRBV6-6	TRBJ2-2	.	CASSYSWERDTGELFF	TGTGCCAGCAGTTACTCGTGGGAGCGGGACACCGGGGAGCTGTTTTTT
.	TRBV6-6	TRBJ2-1	medium-sized	CASSPTENEQFF	TGTGCCAGCAGTCCCACCGAGAATGAGCAGTTCTTC
.	TRBV7-9	TRBJ1-1	.	CASSPPPGGLMNTEAFF	TGTGCCAGCAGTCCTCCCCCCGGGGGACTCATGAACACTGAAGCTTTCTTT
.	TRBV28	TRBJ1-5	.	CASSLVYSNQPQHF	TGTGCCAGCAGTTTGGTGTATAGCAATCAGCCCCAGCATTTT
TRBD2	TRBV6-4	TRBJ2-3	.	CASSDISGSPDTQYF	TGTGCCAGCAGTGACATTAGCGGGAGCCCCGATACGCAGTATTTT
.	TRBV2	TRBJ2-5	.	CASSEPEEYSGEQETQYF	TGTGCCAGCAGTGAACCGGAGGAATATAGTGGAGAGCAAGAGACCCAGTACTTC
TRBD1	TRBV5-1	TRBJ2-5	large	CASSPDRGQGETQYF	TGCGCCAGCAGCCCCGACAGGGGGCAGGGAGAGACCCAGTACTTC
.	TRBV11-2	TRBJ1-1	.	CASSRFSGSRNTEAFF	TGTGCCAGCAGCCGATTTTCGGGCAGTAGGAACACTGAAGCTTTCTTT
TRBD2	TRBV4-2	TRBJ2-7	few	CASSPGVGEGYEQYF	TGTGCCAGCAGCCCTGGGGTAGGGGAGGGGTACGAGCAGTACTTC
.	TRBV7-2	TRBJ2-2	.	CASSLRPYGGVGELFF	TGTGCCAGCAGCTTGAGGCCCTACGGCGGCGTCGGGGAGCTGTTTTTT
TRBD1	TRBV6-6	TRBJ2-7	.	CASRGQGFGEQYF	TGTGCCAGCAGGGGACAGGGCTTCGGCGAGCAGTACTTC
.	TRBV27	TRBJ2-1	.	CASSSSWSSYNEQFF	TGTGCCAGCAGTTCATCCTGGAGCTCCTACAATGAGCAGTTCTTC
TRBD1	TRBV15	TRBJ2-6	.	CATSRTGAYSGANVLTF	TGTGCCACCAGCCGGACAGGGGCCTACTCTGGGGCCAACGTCCTGACTTTC
TRBD2	TRBV7-8	TRBJ2-2	.	CASSWGGAGGRDTGELFF	TGTGCCAGCAGCTGGGGGGGAGCGGGAGGGCGGGACACCGGGGAGCTGTTTTTT
.	TRBV7-2	TRBJ2-3	.	CASSLYGSLADTQYF	TGTGCCAGCAGCCTATACGGGAGCCTGGCAGATACGCAGTATTTT
.	TRBV7-9	TRBJ1-1	.	CASNEGPNTEAFF	TGTGCCAGCAACGAAGGGCCGAACACTGAAGCTTTCTTT
.	TRBV11-2	TRBJ2-1	.	CASSDLYNEQFF	TGTGCCAGCAGCGACCTCTACAATGAGCAGTTCTTC
TRBD2	TRBV11-3	TRBJ2-7	few	CASSPGVGEGYEQYF	TGTGCCAGCAGCCCTGGGGTAGGGGAGGGGTACGAGCAGTACTTC
.	TRBV4-1	TRBJ2-7	few	CASSQTGFEQYF	TGCGCCAGCAGCCAAACAGGGTTCGAGCAGTACTTC
TRBD1	TRBV5-4	TRBJ1-2	.	CASSPTGTVAYGYTF	TGTGCCAGCAGCCCGACCGGGACAGTGGCCTATGGCTACACCTTC
TRBD1	TRBV11-1	TRBJ2-5	.	CASSSRQGALYETQYF	TGTGCCAGCAGCTCCCGACAGGGGGCGCTATATGAGACCCAGTACTTC
.	TRBV2	TRBJ2-2	.	CASSPIQGTNTGELFF	TGTGCCAGCAGCCCTATTCAGGGAACGAACACCGGGGAGCTGTTTTTT
.	TRBV6-5	TRBJ2-5	.	CASSYSRLARETQYF	TGTGCCAGCAGTTACTCTCGCCTAGCGAGGGAGACCCAGTACTTC
.	TRBV9	TRBJ1-5	.	CASSAGSGPQHF	TGTGCCAGCAGCGCTGGTTCGGGGCCCCAGCATTTT
.	TRBV7-6	TRBJ1-5	once	CASSPGAGNQPQHF	TGTGCCAGCAGCCCCGGGGCCGGCAATCAGCCCCAGCATTTT
.	TRBV18	TRBJ1-6	.	CASSLSTGINSPLHF	TGTGCCAGCTCACTATCGACCGGGATTAATTCACCCCTCCACTTT
.	TRBV13	TRBJ2-5	.	CASSPGPEAQRTQYF	TGTGCCAGCAGCCCGGGCCCTGAGGCTCAACGGACCCAGTACTTC
.	TRBV27	TRBJ2-7	.	CASSLQGNTYEQYF	TGTGCCAGCAGTTTACAGGGTAATACGTACGAGCAGTACTTC
.	TRBV27	TRBJ2-1	.	CASSFNSYNEQFF	TGTGCCAGCAGTTTCAACTCTTACAATGAGCAGTTCTTC
TRBD2	TRBV19	TRBJ2-2	.	CASSIGVSGLGLTGELFF	TGTGCCAGTAGTATAGGGGTTAGCGGGCTCGGCCTCACCGGGGAGCTGTTTTTT
TRBD1	TRBV4-1	TRBJ1-5	few	CASRSGTGSQPQHF	TGCGCCAGCAGATCCGGGACAGGGAGTCAGCCCCAGCATTTT
.	TRBV9	TRBJ2-3	once	CASSVEFRKDTQYF	TGTGCCAGCAGCGTAGAATTCAGGAAGGATACGCAGTATTTT
TRBD1	TRBV29-1	TRBJ2-1	large	CTPREDRGNHNEQFF	TGCACTCCACGGGAGGACAGGGGCAACCACAATGAGCAGTTCTTC
.	TRBV4-3	TRBJ2-1	.	CASSHAQMNEQFF	TGCGCCAGCAGCCACGCGCAGATGAATGAGCAGTTCTTC
.	TRBV14	TRBJ2-7	few	CASSHRRYEQYF	TGTGCCAGCAGCCACAGAAGGTACGAGCAGTACTTC
.	TRBV27	TRBJ2-7	.	CASSTSSYEQYF	TGTGCCAGCAGTACCTCCTCCTACGAGCAGTACTTC
.	TRBV28	TRBJ2-7	.	CASSRRVRGPYEQYF	TGTGCCAGCAGCCGCCGGGTAAGGGGTCCCTACGAGCAGTACTTC
.	TRBV4-2	TRBJ1-1	.	CASSQDPTVVVPEAFF	TGTGCCAGCAGCCAAGACCCCACAGTGGTGGTCCCTGAAGCTTTCTTT
.	TRBV4-2	TRBJ2-1	.	CASSQAELGLNNEQFF	TGTGCCAGCAGCCAAGCGGAACTAGGGCTTAACAATGAGCAGTTCTTC
.	TRBV27	TRBJ2-1	.	CASRLGFPGNEQFF	TGTGCCAGCCGACTAGGGTTCCCTGGGAATGAGCAGTTCTTC
.	TRBV4-2	TRBJ2-3	few	CASSGQTPGQRTDTQYF	TGTGCCAGCAGCGGCCAAACTCCGGGACAACGCACAGATACGCAGTATTTT
TRBD2	TRBV4-2	TRBJ2-3	.	CASSHSTSGSGDTQYF	TGTGCCAGCAGCCATTCGACTAGCGGGAGCGGAGATACGCAGTATTTT
TRBD1	TRBV6-4	TRBJ1-5	.	CASSAHGRDRGPPSNQPQHF	TGTGCCAGCAGTGCCCACGGACGGGACAGGGGTCCGCCTAGCAATCAGCCCCAGCATTTT
TRBD2	TRBV4-2	TRBJ2-2	.	CASSPGLALGVNTGELFF	TGTGCCAGCAGCCCCGGACTAGCGTTGGGGGTGAACACCGGGGAGCTGTTTTTT